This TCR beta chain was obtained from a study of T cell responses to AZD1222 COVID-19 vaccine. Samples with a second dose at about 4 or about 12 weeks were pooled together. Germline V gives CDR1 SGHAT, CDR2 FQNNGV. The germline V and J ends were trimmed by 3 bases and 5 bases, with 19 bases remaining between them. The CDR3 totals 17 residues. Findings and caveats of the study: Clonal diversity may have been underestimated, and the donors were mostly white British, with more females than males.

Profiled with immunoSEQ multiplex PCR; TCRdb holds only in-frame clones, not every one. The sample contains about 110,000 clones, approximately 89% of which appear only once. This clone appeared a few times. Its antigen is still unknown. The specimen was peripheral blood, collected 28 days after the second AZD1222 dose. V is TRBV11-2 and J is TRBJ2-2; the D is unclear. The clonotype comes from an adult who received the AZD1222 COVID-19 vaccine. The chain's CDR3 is CASSFPNHLYPTGELFF. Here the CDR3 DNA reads TGTGCCAGCAGCTTCCCGAACCATCTCTACCCAACCGGGGAGCTGTTTTTT.